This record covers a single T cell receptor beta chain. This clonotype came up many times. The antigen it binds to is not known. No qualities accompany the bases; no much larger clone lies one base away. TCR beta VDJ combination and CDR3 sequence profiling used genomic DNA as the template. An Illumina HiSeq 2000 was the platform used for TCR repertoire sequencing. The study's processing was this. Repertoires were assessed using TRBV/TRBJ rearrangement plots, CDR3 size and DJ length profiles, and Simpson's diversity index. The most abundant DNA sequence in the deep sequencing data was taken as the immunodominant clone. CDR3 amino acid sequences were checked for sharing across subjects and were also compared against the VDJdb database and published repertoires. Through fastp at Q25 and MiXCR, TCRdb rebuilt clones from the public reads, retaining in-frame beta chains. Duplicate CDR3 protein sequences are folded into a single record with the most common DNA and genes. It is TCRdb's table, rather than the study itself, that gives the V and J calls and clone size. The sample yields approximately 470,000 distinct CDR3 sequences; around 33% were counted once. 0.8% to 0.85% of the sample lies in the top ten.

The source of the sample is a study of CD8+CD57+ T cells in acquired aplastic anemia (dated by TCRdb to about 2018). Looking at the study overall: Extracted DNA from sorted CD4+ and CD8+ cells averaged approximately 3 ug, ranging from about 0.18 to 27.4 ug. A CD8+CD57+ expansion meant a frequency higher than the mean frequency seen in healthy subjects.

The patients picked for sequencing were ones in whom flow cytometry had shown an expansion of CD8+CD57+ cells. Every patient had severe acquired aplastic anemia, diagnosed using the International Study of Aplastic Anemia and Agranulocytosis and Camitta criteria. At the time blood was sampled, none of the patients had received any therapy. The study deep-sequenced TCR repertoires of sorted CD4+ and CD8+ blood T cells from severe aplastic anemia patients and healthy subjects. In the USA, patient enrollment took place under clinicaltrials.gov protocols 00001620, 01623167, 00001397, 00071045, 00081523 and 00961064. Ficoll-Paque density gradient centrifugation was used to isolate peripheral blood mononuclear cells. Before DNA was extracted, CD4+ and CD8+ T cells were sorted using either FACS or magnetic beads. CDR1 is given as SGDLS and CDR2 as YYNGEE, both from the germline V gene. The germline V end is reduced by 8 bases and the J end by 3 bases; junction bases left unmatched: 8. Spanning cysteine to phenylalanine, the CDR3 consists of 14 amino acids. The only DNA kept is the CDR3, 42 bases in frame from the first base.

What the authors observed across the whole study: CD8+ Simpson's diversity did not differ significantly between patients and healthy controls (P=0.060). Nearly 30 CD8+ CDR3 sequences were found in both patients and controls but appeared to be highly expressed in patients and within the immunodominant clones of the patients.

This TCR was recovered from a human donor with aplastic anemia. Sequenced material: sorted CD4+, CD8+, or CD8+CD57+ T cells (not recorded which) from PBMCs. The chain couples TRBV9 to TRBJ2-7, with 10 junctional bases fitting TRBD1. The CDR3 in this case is CASSPRTGGYEQYF. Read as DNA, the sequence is TGTGCCAGTAGTCCTCGGACAGGGGGCTACGAGCAGTACTTC.